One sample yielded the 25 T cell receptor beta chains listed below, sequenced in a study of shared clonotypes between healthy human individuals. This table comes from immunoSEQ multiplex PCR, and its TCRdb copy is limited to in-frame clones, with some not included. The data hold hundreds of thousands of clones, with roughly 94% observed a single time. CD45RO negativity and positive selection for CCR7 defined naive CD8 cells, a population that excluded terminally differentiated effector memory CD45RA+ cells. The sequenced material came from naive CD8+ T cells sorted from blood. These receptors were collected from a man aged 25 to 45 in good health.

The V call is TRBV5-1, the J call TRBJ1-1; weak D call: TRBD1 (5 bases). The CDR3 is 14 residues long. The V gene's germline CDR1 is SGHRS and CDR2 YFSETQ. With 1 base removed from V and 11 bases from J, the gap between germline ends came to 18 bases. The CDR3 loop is CASSLPGAGPAAFF. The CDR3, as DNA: TGCGCCAGCAGCTTGCCCGGGGCGGGTCCAGCCGCTTTCTTT. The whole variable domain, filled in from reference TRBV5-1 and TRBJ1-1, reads KAGVTQTPRYLIKTRGQQVTLSCSPISGHRSVSWYQQTPGQGLQFLFEYFSETQRNKGNFPGRFSGRQFSNSRSEMNVSTLELGDSALYLCASSLPGAGPAAFFGQGTRLTVV.

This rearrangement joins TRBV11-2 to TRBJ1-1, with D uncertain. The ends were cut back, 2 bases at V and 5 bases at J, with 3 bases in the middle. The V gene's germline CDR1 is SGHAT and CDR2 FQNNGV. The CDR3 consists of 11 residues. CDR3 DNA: TGTGCCAGCAGCTTATTGACTGAAGCTTTCTTT. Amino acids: CASSLLTEAFF.

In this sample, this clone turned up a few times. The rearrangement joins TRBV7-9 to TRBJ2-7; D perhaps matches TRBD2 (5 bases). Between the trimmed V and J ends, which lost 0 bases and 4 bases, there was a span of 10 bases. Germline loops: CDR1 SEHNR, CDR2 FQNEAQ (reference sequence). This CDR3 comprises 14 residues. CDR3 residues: CASSLAGWRYEQYF. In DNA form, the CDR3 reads TGTGCCAGCAGCTTAGCAGGTTGGAGGTACGAGCAGTACTTC. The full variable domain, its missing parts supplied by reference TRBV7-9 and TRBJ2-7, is DTGVSQNPRHKITKRGQNVTFRCDPISEHNRLYWYRQTLGQGPEFLTYFQNEAQLEKSRLLSDRFSAERPKGSFSTLEIQRTEQGDSAMYLCASSLAGWRYEQYFGPGTRLTVT.

CDR3 DNA sequence: TGTGCCAGCAGTGATAGCGGGAATTCCTACAATGAGCAGTTCTTC. Translating gives CASSDSGNSYNEQFF. This chain links TRBV27 with TRBJ2-1, with 8 bases lining up with TRBD2. Germline CDR1 reads MNHEY; CDR2 reads SMNVEV (reference sequence). The CDR3 runs 15 residues. With V trimmed by 5 bases and J by 1 base, 4 bases remained unmatched.

CDR3 in amino acids: CASRDEGVGELFF. The CDR3, as DNA: TGTGCCAGCAGAGACGAGGGCGTCGGGGAGCTGTTTTTT. The chain combines TRBV7-9 with TRBJ2-2; TRBD2 might be the D (5 bases). This CDR3 region has 13 residues. Trimming pared 6 bases from V and 7 bases from J, leaving 12 bases between. CDR1 and CDR2 (germline): SEHNR, FQNEAQ (reference sequence). The whole variable domain, filled in from reference TRBV7-9 and TRBJ2-2, reads DTGVSQNPRHKITKRGQNVTFRCDPISEHNRLYWYRQTLGQGPEFLTYFQNEAQLEKSRLLSDRFSAERPKGSFSTLEIQRTEQGDSAMYLCASRDEGVGELFFGEGSRLTVL.

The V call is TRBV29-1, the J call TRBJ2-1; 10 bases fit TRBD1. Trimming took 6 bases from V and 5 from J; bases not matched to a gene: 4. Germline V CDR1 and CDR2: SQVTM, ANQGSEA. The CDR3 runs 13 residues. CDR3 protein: CSVRQGANNEQFF. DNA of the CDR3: TGCAGCGTCCGACAGGGGGCAAACAATGAGCAGTTCTTC.

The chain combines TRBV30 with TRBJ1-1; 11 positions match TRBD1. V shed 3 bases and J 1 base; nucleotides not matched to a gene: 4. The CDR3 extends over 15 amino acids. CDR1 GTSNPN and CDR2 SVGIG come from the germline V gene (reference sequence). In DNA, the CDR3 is TGTGCCTGGAGGGAGGGGACAGGGGGGAACACTGAAGCTTTCTTT. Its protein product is CAWREGTGGNTEAFF.

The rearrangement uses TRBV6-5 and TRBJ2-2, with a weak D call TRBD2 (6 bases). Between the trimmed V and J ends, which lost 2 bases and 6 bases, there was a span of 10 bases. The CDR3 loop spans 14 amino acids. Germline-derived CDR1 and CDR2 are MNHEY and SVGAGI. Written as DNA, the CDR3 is TGTGCCAGCAGTTACAACTGGGGGGCCGGGGAGCTGTTTTTT. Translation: CASSYNWGAGELFF.

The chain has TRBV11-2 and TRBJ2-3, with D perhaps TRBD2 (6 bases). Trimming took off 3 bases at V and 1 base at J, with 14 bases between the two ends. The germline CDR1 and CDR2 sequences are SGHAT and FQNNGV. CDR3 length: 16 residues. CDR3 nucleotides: TGTGCCAGCAGCTTTGGGACTGGCTTAGGCACAGATACGCAGTATTTT. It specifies CASSFGTGLGTDTQYF.

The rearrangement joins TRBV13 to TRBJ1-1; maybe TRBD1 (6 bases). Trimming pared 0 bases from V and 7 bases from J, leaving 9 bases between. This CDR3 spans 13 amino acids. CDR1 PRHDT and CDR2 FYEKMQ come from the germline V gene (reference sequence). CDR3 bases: TGTGCCAGCAGCTTAGGAGGGGGATTTGAAGCTTTCTTT. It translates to CASSLGGGFEAFF. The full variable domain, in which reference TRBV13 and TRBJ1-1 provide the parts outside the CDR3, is AAGVIQSPRHLIKEKRETATLKCYPIPRHDTVYWYQQGPGQDPQFLISFYEKMQSDKGSIPDRFSAQQFSDYHSELNMSSLELGDSALYFCASSLGGGFEAFFGQGTRLTVV.

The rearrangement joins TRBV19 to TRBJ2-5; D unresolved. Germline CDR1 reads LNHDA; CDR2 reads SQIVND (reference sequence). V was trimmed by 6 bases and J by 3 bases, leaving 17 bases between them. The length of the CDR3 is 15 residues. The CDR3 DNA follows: TGTGCCAGTAGCCTGCTGCCCCTCCTGGAAGAGACCCAGTACTTC. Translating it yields CASSLLPLLEETQYF.

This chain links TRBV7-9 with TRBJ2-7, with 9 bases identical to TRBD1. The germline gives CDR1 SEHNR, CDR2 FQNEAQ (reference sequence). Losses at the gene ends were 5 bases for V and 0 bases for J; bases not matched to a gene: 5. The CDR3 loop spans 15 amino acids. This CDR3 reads CASSQGQGNSYEQYF. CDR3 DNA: TGTGCCAGCAGCCAAGGACAGGGGAACTCCTACGAGCAGTACTTC.

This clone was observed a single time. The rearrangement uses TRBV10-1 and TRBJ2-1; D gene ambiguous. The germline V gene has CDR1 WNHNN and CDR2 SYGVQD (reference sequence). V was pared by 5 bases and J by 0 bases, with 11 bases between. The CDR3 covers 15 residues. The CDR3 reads CASSSDEYSYNEQFF. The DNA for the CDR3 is TGCGCCAGCAGTTCAGACGAATACTCCTACAATGAGCAGTTCTTC.

CDR3 nucleotides: TGCAGCGTTGGGCCCTTCTCCTACGAGCAGTACTTC. Protein: CSVGPFSYEQYF. This chain uses TRBV29-1 with TRBJ2-7; D unclear. Germline assignment: CDR1 SQVTM and CDR2 ANQGSEA. Trimming took off 4 bases at V and 0 bases at J, with 7 bases between the two ends. This CDR3 spans 12 amino acids.

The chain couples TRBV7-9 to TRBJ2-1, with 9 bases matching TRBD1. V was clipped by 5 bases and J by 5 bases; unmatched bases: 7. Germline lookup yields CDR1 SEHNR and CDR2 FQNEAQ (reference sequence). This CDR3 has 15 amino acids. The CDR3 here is CASSDRDRVNNEQFF. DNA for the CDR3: TGTGCCAGCAGCGACCGGGACAGGGTAAACAATGAGCAGTTCTTC.

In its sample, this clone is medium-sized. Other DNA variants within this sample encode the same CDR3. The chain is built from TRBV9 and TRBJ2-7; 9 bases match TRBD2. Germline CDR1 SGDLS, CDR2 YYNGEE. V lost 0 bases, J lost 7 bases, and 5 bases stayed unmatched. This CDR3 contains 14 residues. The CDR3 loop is CASSVEGLAGEQYF. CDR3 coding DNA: TGTGCCAGCAGCGTAGAGGGTCTAGCGGGGGAGCAGTACTTC.

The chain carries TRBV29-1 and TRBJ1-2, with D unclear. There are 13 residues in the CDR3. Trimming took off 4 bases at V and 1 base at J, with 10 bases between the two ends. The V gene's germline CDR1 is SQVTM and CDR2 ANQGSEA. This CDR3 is CSVGGEGNYGYTF. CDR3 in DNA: TGCAGCGTTGGAGGAGAGGGTAACTATGGCTACACCTTC.

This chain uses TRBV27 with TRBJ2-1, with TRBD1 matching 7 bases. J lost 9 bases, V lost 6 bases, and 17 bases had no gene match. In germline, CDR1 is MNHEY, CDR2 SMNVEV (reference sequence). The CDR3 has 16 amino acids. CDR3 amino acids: CASSDKGARFAGEQFF. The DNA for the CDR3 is TGTGCCAGCAGCGACAAGGGGGCGAGATTTGCGGGTGAGCAGTTCTTC.

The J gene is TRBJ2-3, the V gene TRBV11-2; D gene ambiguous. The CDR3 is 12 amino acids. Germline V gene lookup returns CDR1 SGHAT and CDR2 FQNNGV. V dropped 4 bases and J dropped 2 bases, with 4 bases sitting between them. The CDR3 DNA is TGTGCCAGCAGCTCCCACACAGATACGCAGTATTTT. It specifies CASSSHTDTQYF.

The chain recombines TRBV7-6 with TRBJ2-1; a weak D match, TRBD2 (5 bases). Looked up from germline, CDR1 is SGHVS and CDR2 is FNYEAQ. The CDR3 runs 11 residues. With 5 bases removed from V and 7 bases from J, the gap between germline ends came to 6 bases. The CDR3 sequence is CASSTGNEQFF. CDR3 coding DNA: TGTGCCAGCAGCACGGGGAATGAGCAGTTCTTC.

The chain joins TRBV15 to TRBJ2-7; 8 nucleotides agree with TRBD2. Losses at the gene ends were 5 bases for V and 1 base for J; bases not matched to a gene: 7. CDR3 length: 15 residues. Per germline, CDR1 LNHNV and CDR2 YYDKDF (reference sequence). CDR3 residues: CATSSRIAGSYEQYF. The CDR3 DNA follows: TGTGCCACCAGCTCCCGAATAGCGGGATCCTACGAGCAGTACTTC.

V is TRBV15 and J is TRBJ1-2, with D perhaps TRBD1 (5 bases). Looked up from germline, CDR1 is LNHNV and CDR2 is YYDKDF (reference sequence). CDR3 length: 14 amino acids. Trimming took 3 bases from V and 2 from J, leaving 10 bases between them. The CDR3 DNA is TGTGCCACCAGCAGTATTGCAGGGAACTATGGCTACACCTTC. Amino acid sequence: CATSSIAGNYGYTF. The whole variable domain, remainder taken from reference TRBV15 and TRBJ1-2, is DAMVIQNPRYQVTQFGKPVTLSCSQTLNHNVMYWYQQKSSQAPKLLFHYYDKDFNNEADTPDNFQSRRPNTSFCFLDIRSPGLGDTAMYLCATSSIAGNYGYTFGSGTRLTVV.

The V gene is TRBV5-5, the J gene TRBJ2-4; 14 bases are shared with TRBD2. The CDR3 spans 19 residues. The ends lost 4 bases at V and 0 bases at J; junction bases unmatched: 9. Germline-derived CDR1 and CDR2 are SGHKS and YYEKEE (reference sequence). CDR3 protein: CASSGRTSGRPLAKNIQYF. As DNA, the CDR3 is TGTGCCAGCAGCGGGAGGACTAGCGGGAGGCCTCTAGCCAAAAACATTCAGTACTTC.

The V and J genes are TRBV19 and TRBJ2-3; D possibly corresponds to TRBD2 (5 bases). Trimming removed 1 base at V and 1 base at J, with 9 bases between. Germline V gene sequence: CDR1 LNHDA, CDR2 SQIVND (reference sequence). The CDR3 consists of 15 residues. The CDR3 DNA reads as TGTGCCAGTAGTATAGGCGGAGCGGGCACAGATACGCAGTATTTT. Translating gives CASSIGGAGTDTQYF.

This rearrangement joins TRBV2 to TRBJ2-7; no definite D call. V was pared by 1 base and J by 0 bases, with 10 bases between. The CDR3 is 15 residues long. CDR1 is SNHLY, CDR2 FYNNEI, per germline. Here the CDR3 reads CASSEGSPSSYEQYF. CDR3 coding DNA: TGTGCCAGCAGTGAAGGCAGTCCCAGCTCCTACGAGCAGTACTTC.